These T cell receptor beta chains were read from a single sample in a study of CD8+ T cells in alopecia areata. Data came from immunoSEQ multiplex PCR; TCRdb stores just in-frame clones and leaves some out. This sample has 190,000 or so clones, with about 60% found just once. This specimen was CD8+ T cells sorted from blood, taken at week 24, from a patient treated with tofacitinib. The source is a human donor with alopecia areata. CDR3s include the opening cysteine and the closing phenylalanine or tryptophan. Each record gives: J gene, V gene, D gene, CDR3 protein. A D gene is named only where the DNA matches it firmly.

TRBJ2-6,TRBV30,NA,CAWSQGGGANVLTF
TRBJ1-4,TRBV25-1,TRBD1,CASSATGGSEKLFF
TRBJ1-1,TRBV4-1,NA,CASSQATGTGGSEAFF
TRBJ1-5,TRBV27,NA,CASKSGFDQPQHF
TRBJ2-7,TRBV11-1,TRBD2,CASSLVSGGIYEQYF
TRBJ1-1,TRBV29-1,NA,CSVDRGNTEAFF
TRBJ2-7,TRBV15,NA,CATSREGASYEQYF
TRBJ2-3,TRBV9,NA,CASSVVGSTDTQYF
TRBJ2-7,TRBV29-1,TRBD1,CSVPNPKGDRGFDEQYF
TRBJ2-3,TRBV30,NA,CAWSGRGRTDTQYF
TRBJ1-2,TRBV27,NA,CASTKTPGSYGYTF
TRBJ1-4,TRBV15,NA,CATSRARGGEKLFF
TRBJ1-1,TRBV14,NA,CASSLRGGGTEAFF
TRBJ1-2,TRBV30,NA,CAWSVLDNYGYTF
TRBJ2-1,TRBV11-2,NA,CASSSPAVTSSYNEQFF
TRBJ2-2,TRBV29-1,NA,CSVVVGGELFF
TRBJ2-2,TRBV2,NA,CASTANTGELFF
TRBJ1-5,TRBV4-1,NA,CASSQFQDTRNQPQHF
TRBJ2-7,TRBV2,NA,CASSGTESSYEQYF
TRBJ1-1,TRBV11-3,NA,CASSLGRVAEAFF
TRBJ2-5,TRBV9,NA,CASSQGNSQETQYF
TRBJ2-1,TRBV5-1,TRBD1,CASSLTDRATTKYNEQFF
TRBJ2-4,TRBV29-1,NA,CSVWSGAKNIQYF
TRBJ1-1,TRBV4-1,NA,CASSHGPLEAFF
TRBJ2-2,TRBV10-3,NA,CAIGLNTGELFF
TRBJ2-3,TRBV29-1,NA,CSVRPGTGLRGWTDTQYF
TRBJ1-2,TRBV29-1,TRBD1,CSVGDEGADYGYTF
TRBJ2-1,TRBV10-3,TRBD2,CAISLDSGVGDEQFF
TRBJ2-7,TRBV7-9,TRBD2,CASSLAGGGAYEQYF
TRBJ2-5,TRBV7-9,NA,CASSSPRDTQETQYF
TRBJ1-2,TRBV2,TRBD1,CASSAPGQGLYGYTF
TRBJ2-3,TRBV4-1,TRBD1,CASSQRGQANTDTQYF
TRBJ2-2,TRBV28,NA,CASLPLGAGPNTGELFF
TRBJ2-5,TRBV13,TRBD1,CASSQGVQETQYF
TRBJ2-5,TRBV4-1,NA,CASSQEGRAQYF
TRBJ1-6,TRBV13,NA,CASSLLGHYDSPLHF